The 28 T cell receptor beta chains below come from one sample, sequenced in a study of blood T cells in healthy people across ages. A J-beta primer mix and a sample-barcoded 5' primer were used in a second PCR of roughly 7 to 12 cycles. TCRdb ran MiXCR on the 5' RACE reads and lists one entry per CDR3 protein. Here the sample spans roughly 700,000 distinct CDR3 sequences, around 48% being singletons. Sequenced input: blood. These TCRs come from a woman in her fifties or sixties in good health.

This clonotype has only a few counts. This rearrangement joins TRBV7-6 to TRBJ2-7; D unresolved. This CDR3 spans 13 amino acids. V lost 1 base and J 4 bases, leaving 8 bases between the germline ends. The germline V gene has CDR1 SGHVS and CDR2 FNYEAQ. The CDR3 coding sequence is TGTGCCAGCAGCTTAGAGTCTAGTTACGAGCAGTACTTC. Translation gives CASSLESSYEQYF.

The chain employs TRBV20-1 and TRBJ2-2; 7 positions match TRBD2. J was trimmed by 4 bases and V by 0 bases; bases with no gene match: 5. Germline assignment: CDR1 DFQATT and CDR2 SNEGSKA (reference sequence). This CDR3 contains 15 residues. The CDR3 region is CSARDIQRGTGELFF. CDR3 bases: TGCAGTGCTAGAGATATTCAGCGGGGCACCGGGGAGCTGTTTTTT.

In its sample, this clonotype was seen many times. The chain carries TRBV5-1 and TRBJ2-1; 11 positions match TRBD2. Germline V gene lookup returns CDR1 SGHRS and CDR2 YFSETQ. The CDR3 is 17 residues long. Trimming at V came to 4 bases and at J to 7 bases, leaving 13 bases not matched to a gene. This CDR3 reads CASSPRLAGLPGNEQFF. The CDR3 region has the DNA TGCGCCAGCAGCCCCCGACTAGCGGGACTTCCGGGGAATGAGCAGTTCTTC.

V and J are TRBV14 and TRBJ1-6; no clear D gene. CDR1 and CDR2 (germline): SGHDN, FVKESK. The V end was cut by 4 bases, the J end by 7 bases, with 5 bases between. The CDR3 consists of 12 residues. DNA of the CDR3: TGTGCCAGCAGCCGTCGCAATTCACCCCTCCACTTT. This sequence encodes CASSRRNSPLHF.

This clonotype turned up a few times. This chain uses TRBV7-2 with TRBJ2-4; 8 nucleotides agree with TRBD1. Per the germline V gene, CDR1 is SGHTA and CDR2 is FQGNSA. V was clipped by 1 base and J by 15 bases; unmatched bases: 14. The CDR3 length is 15 residues. The CDR3 coding sequence is TGTGCCAGCAGCTTAGACGCGCGACAGGGGAACATGGTGTACTTC. As protein: CASSLDARQGNMVYF.

This chain connects TRBV29-1 to TRBJ1-2; no clear D gene. The CDR3 is made up of 9 amino acids. V was cut by 2 bases and J by 8 bases, with 3 bases left in between. The germline CDR1 and CDR2 sequences are SQVTM and ANQGSEA. The CDR3 is CSVEWGYTF. CDR3 sequence (DNA): TGCAGCGTTGAATGGGGCTACACCTTC.

There are a few counts of this clonotype. The rearrangement joins TRBV7-2 to TRBJ2-7, with a weak D call TRBD2 (6 bases). Germline CDR1 SGHTA, CDR2 FQGNSA. Trimming removed 6 bases at V and 1 base at J, with 16 bases between. CDR3 length: 15 amino acids. The CDR3 loop is CASSRTSFGSYEQYF. The CDR3 DNA follows: TGTGCCAGCAGTCGAACTAGCTTTGGGTCCTACGAGCAGTACTTC. The full variable domain, its missing parts supplied by reference TRBV7-2 and TRBJ2-7, is GAGVSQSPSNKVTEKGKDVELRCDPISGHTALYWYRQSLGQGLEFLIYFQGNSAPDKSGLPSDRFSAERTGGSVSTLTIQRTQQEDSAVYLCASSRTSFGSYEQYFGPGTRLTVT.

This clonotype appeared a few times. This chain uses TRBV28 with TRBJ2-7; D may be TRBD2 (5 bases). The V gene lost 6 bases and the J gene lost 1 base, with 13 bases spanning the gap. This CDR3 region has 14 residues. The germline CDR1 and CDR2 sequences are MDHEN and SYDVKM. CDR3 nucleotides: TGTGCCAGCAGACCCATGTCGGGATCCTACGAGCAGTACTTC. Protein sequence: CASRPMSGSYEQYF. The whole variable domain, filled in from reference TRBV28 and TRBJ2-7, reads DVKVTQSSRYLVKRTGEKVFLECVQDMDHENMFWYRQDPGLGLRLIYFSYDVKMKEKGDIPEGYSVSREKKERFSLILESASTNQTSMYLCASRPMSGSYEQYFGPGTRLTVT.

This clonotype was observed a handful of times. The chain joins TRBV6-2 or TRBV6-3 to TRBJ2-7, with 8 bases that match TRBD2. This CDR3 is 14 amino acids long. Germline V gives CDR1 MNHEY, CDR2 SVGEGT. Germline trimming cut 4 bases from V and 1 base from J; bases unmatched to any gene: 3. In DNA form, the CDR3 reads TGTGCCAGCAGTTTTCTAGCGGGTTCCTACGAGCAGTACTTC. Protein sequence: CASSFLAGSYEQYF.

The chain is built from TRBV20-1 and TRBJ1-5, with 9 bases fitting TRBD1. The CDR3 sequence is 16 residues long. Trimming took 0 bases from V and 5 from J; bases not matched to a gene: 8. Germline CDR1 and CDR2: DFQATT and SNEGSKA (reference sequence). This CDR3 is CSARDFRTGVYQPQHF. CDR3 sequence (DNA): TGCAGTGCTAGAGATTTTAGGACAGGGGTTTATCAGCCCCAGCATTTT.

This clonotype was recorded at least ten times. The chain has TRBV4-2 and TRBJ2-7; D is uncertain. Germline CDR1 and CDR2: LGHNA and YNFKEQ. V dropped 1 base and J dropped 0 bases, with 7 bases sitting between them. The CDR3 has 14 residues. CDR3: CASSQVLGSYEQYF. CDR3 coding DNA: TGTGCCAGCAGCCAAGTGCTGGGCTCCTACGAGCAGTACTTC.

The CDR3 DNA is TGCGCCAGCAGCCCCTATAGCGGGAACTCCTACGAGCAGTACTTC. This encodes CASSPYSGNSYEQYF. V usage is TRBV5-1 and J usage is TRBJ2-7; 8 bases agree with TRBD2. After removal of 4 bases from V and 0 bases from J, the junction contained 6 bases not matched to a gene. Looked up from germline, CDR1 is SGHRS and CDR2 is YFSETQ. This CDR3 has 15 amino acids.

The chain uses TRBV5-5 and TRBJ2-5; the match to TRBD2 covers 8 bases. The V and J ends lost 0 bases and 11 bases, in that order; junction bases with no gene match: 15. Germline lookup yields CDR1 SGHKS and CDR2 YYEKEE (reference sequence). The CDR3 consists of 16 residues. The CDR3 spells CASSLAGTRGVSEQYF. In DNA, the CDR3 is TGTGCCAGCAGCTTGGCCGGGACTAGGGGTGTCAGTGAGCAGTACTTC.

Many counts were recorded for this clonotype. The chain links TRBV12-3 or TRBV12-4 to TRBJ2-5; D remains unclear. CDR3 size: 14 residues. V gave up 2 bases and J gave up 0 bases, with 7 bases separating them. CDR3 sequence (DNA): TGTGCCAGCAGTTTATGGTCGGACCAAGAGACCCAGTACTTC. Its protein product is CASSLWSDQETQYF.

V and J are TRBV29-1 and TRBJ2-2, with 7 bases fitting TRBD1. Losses at the gene ends were 4 bases for V and 4 bases for J; bases not matched to a gene: 3. The germline V gene encodes CDR1 SQVTM and CDR2 ANQGSEA. This CDR3 is built from 13 residues. The CDR3 nucleotides are TGCAGCGTTGGGGACAGTACCACCGGGGAGCTGTTTTTT. Encoded protein: CSVGDSTTGELFF.

The V and J genes are TRBV20-1 and TRBJ2-5; D is possibly TRBD1 (5 bases). Trimming took 4 bases from V and 11 from J, leaving 17 bases between them. The CDR3 covers 12 residues. Per germline, CDR1 DFQATT and CDR2 SNEGSKA (reference sequence). CDR3 nucleotide sequence: TGCAGTGCTAACCCCAGGGTAGGTGAGCAGTACTTC. It translates to CSANPRVGEQYF.

This clonotype has a handful of counts. V is TRBV20-1 and J is TRBJ2-3; 7 bases agree with TRBD2. J lost 4 bases, V lost 3 bases, and 13 bases had no gene match. The CDR3 is 16 amino acids. Germline CDR1 is DFQATT and CDR2 is SNEGSKA (reference sequence). CDR3 nucleotides: TGCAGTGCTAGGGGCTTCGGGGCGGGAGCCCCAGATACGCAGTATTTT. The encoded protein is CSARGFGAGAPDTQYF.

As regards this clonotype: The junction departs from the called germline gene at one end, perhaps through a read error. This CDR3 is CASTSSDPAYNEQFF. CDR3 DNA sequence: TGTGCCAGCACCTCCAGCGACCCTGCCTATAATGAGCAGTTCTTC. V and J are TRBV4-2 and TRBJ2-1; D is uncertain. CDR1 and CDR2 (germline): LGHNA, YNFKEQ. The CDR3 has 15 residues.

This clonotype came up a few times. This chain uses TRBV4-2 with TRBJ1-1, with TRBD1 as a possible D gene (5 bases). V dropped 1 base and J dropped 1 base, with 16 bases sitting between them. CDR1 and CDR2 from the germline V gene are LGHNA and YNFKEQ. CDR3 length: 17 amino acids. CDR3 sequence: CASSQVSLGGSNTEAFF. The CDR3 DNA sequence: TGTGCCAGCAGCCAAGTCTCCCTCGGGGGATCGAACACTGAAGCTTTCTTT.

CDR3 sequence reads: CASSLTSGRARGYQETQYF. DNA of the CDR3: TGTGCCAGCAGCCTAACTAGCGGGAGGGCCAGAGGGTACCAAGAGACCCAGTACTTC. This chain links TRBV5-5 with TRBJ2-5; 13 nucleotides match TRBD2. This CDR3 comprises 19 residues. CDR1 SGHKS and CDR2 YYEKEE come from the germline V gene (reference sequence). The V segment lost 4 bases and the J segment 0 bases; nucleotides outside the gene matches: 12. Variable domain in full (rest from reference TRBV5-5 and TRBJ2-5): DAGVTQSPTHLIKTRGQQVTLRCSPISGHKSVSWYQQVLGQGPQFIFQYYEKEERGRGNFPDRFSARQFPNYSSELNVNALLLGDSALYLCASSLTSGRARGYQETQYFGPGTRLLVL.

The chain carries TRBV20-1 and TRBJ2-5, with 14 bases aligning to TRBD2. Germline assignment: CDR1 DFQATT and CDR2 SNEGSKA (reference sequence). Trimming took 6 bases from V and 3 from J; bases not matched to a gene: 9. This CDR3 has 16 residues. The CDR3 DNA sequence: TGCAGTGCGAAGACTAGCGGGAGGGCCGGCAAAGAGACCCAGTACTTC. It translates to CSAKTSGRAGKETQYF.

CDR3 sequence reads: CSASPGTSYEQYF. The CDR3 DNA reads TGCAGTGCTAGTCCTGGTACATCCTACGAGCAGTACTTC. The chain is built from TRBV20-1 and TRBJ2-7; D gene ambiguous. There are 13 residues in the CDR3. Per the germline V gene, CDR1 is DFQATT and CDR2 is SNEGSKA (reference sequence). Trimming removed 3 bases from V and 1 base from J, with 10 bases in between.

This clonotype has a handful of counts. This sequence joins TRBV3-1 and TRBJ2-1, with D possibly TRBD1 on 6 matching bases. Germline CDR1 reads LGHDT; CDR2 reads YNNKEL (reference sequence). The CDR3 runs 16 residues. Trimming stripped 1 base from V and 3 bases from J, with 13 bases between. The CDR3 here is CASSQVGGEDYNEQFF. The DNA of the CDR3 is TGTGCCAGCAGCCAAGTAGGGGGAGAGGACTACAATGAGCAGTTCTTC.

The V gene is TRBV9, the J gene TRBJ2-3; either TRBD1 or TRBD2 may fit D (5 bases each). Between the trimmed V and J ends, which lost 0 bases and 0 bases, there was a span of 11 bases. This CDR3 region has 16 residues. The germline CDR1 and CDR2 sequences are SGDLS and YYNGEE. CDR3 region: CASSVDPGRSTDTQYF. DNA of the CDR3: TGTGCCAGCAGCGTAGATCCGGGGCGAAGCACAGATACGCAGTATTTT.

This clonotype appeared a few times. J is TRBJ2-1 and V is TRBV10-3, with 7 bases matching TRBD2. V shed 11 bases and J 0 bases; nucleotides not matched to a gene: 1. Per germline, CDR1 ENHRY and CDR2 SYGVKD. The CDR3 extends over 12 amino acids. The chain's CDR3 is CASGGSYNEQFF. Written as DNA, the CDR3 is TGTGCCTCGGGGGGCTCCTACAATGAGCAGTTCTTC.

The chain employs TRBV7-8 and TRBJ1-2, with 11 nucleotides matching TRBD1. The CDR3 spans 14 residues. Germline V lookup: CDR1 SGHVS, CDR2 FQNEAQ. V shed 4 bases, J shed 6 bases, and the junction held 4 bases outside the gene matches. The CDR3 protein is CASSSGQGENGYTF. The DNA for the CDR3 is TGTGCCAGCAGCTCGGGACAGGGGGAGAATGGCTACACCTTC.

This clonotype came up a few times. The chain is built from TRBV7-6 and TRBJ1-1, with a possible D match to TRBD1 (5 bases). The CDR3 runs 15 residues. The V end was cut by 5 bases, the J end by 1 base, with 14 bases between. CDR1 and CDR2 (germline): SGHVS, FNYEAQ. The CDR3 region has the DNA TGTGCCAGCAGCGTTGACAGTGGAAGGAACACTGAAGCTTTCTTT. This codes for CASSVDSGRNTEAFF.

This clonotype has a handful of counts. The rearrangement joins TRBV12-3 or TRBV12-4 to TRBJ1-1, with 7 bases fitting TRBD1. The CDR3 sequence is 14 residues long. Trimming cost V 3 bases and J 3 bases; bases outside gene matches: 4. This chain's CDR3 is CASSLGDRDTEAFF. The CDR3 DNA is TGTGCCAGCAGTTTGGGCGACAGGGACACTGAAGCTTTCTTT.